Here is one T cell receptor beta chain with its context. Its antigen is currently unknown. Profiling relied on immunoSEQ multiplex PCR, and the TCRdb table lists in-frame clones only, not all of them. Of around 99,000 clones in the sample, nearly 90% were seen once. Exclusion applied to patients with autoimmune disease history or systemic immunosuppression. The data were taken from a study of OX40 agonist ivuxolimab in advanced cancers. On the study more broadly: Averaging roughly 60 years in age, with a range of about 23 to 80, the cohort was approximately 87% male. Findings and caveats of the study: There were, on average, more expanded clones in CD8+ T cells than in CD4+. People who partly responded at 0.1-3.0 mg/kg had some of the least clonal expansion seen.

Germline CDR1 reads SGHAT; CDR2 reads FQNNGV. The CDR3 sequence is 15 residues long. J was trimmed by 4 bases and V by 1 base; bases with no gene match: 3. Sequenced material: CD4+ or CD8+ T cells sorted from blood, taken in a trial of the OX40 agonist ivuxolimab. The clonotype was recovered from an adult with an advanced solid tumor such as melanoma, head and neck, liver or kidney cancer. V gene TRBV11-2 combines with J gene TRBJ1-2; 10 bases fit TRBD1. CDR3 region: CASSLGTGGTYGYTF. CDR3 DNA sequence: TGTGCCAGCAGCTTAGGGACAGGGGGAACCTATGGCTACACCTTC.